The 6 T cell receptor beta chains given below trace back to one sample, sequenced in a study of control samples from healthy donors and cancer patients. Repertoires were generated with immunoSEQ multiplex PCR, while TCRdb's copy carries only in-frame clones and drops some. The table records 130,000 or so clones, around nine tenths of them present only once. Source material: PBMCs. These receptors all come from a man between 45 and 60 years old with head and neck cancer.

The genes are TRBV5-1 and TRBJ2-1; TRBD2 matches 8 bases. CDR1 is SGHRS and CDR2 is YFSETQ in the germline V gene. V shed 7 bases and J 6 bases; nucleotides not matched to a gene: 9. CDR3 length: 14 amino acids. The CDR3 here is CASRGGPEVNEQFF. CDR3 nucleotide sequence: TGCGCCAGCCGGGGGGGCCCTGAAGTCAATGAGCAGTTCTTC. Looking up the rest from reference TRBV5-1 and TRBJ2-1 gives the full variable domain: KAGVTQTPRYLIKTRGQQVTLSCSPISGHRSVSWYQQTPGQGLQFLFEYFSETQRNKGNFPGRFSGRQFSNSRSEMNVSTLELGDSALYLCASRGGPEVNEQFFGPGTRLTVL.

V usage is TRBV5-1 and J usage is TRBJ2-3; TRBD2 matches at 7 bases. V gave up 1 base and J gave up 2 bases; unmatched junction bases: 7. This CDR3 contains 16 residues. The germline V gene has CDR1 SGHRS and CDR2 YFSETQ. CDR3 in amino acids: CASSLSSGFSTDTQYF. CDR3 bases: TGCGCCAGCAGCTTGTCTAGCGGTTTTTCCACAGATACGCAGTATTTT.

A single count supports this clone. V usage is TRBV10-3 and J usage is TRBJ1-2, with 8 bases that match TRBD1. The CDR3 covers 14 residues. J gave up 3 bases and V 6 bases, and 6 bases lay outside the gene matches. Germline-derived CDR1 and CDR2 are ENHRY and SYGVKD. The DNA of the CDR3 is TGTGCCATCAGGGCAGGGGGCCTCGACTATGGCTACACCTTC. This codes for CAIRAGGLDYGYTF.

The rearrangement joins TRBV6-6 to TRBJ2-7, with D unresolved. The germline V gene has CDR1 MNHNY and CDR2 SVGAGI (reference sequence). The CDR3 has 15 residues. Trimming took 2 bases from V and 1 from J, leaving 12 bases between them. In nucleotides, the CDR3 is TGTGCCAGCAGTTACGGCGAAGGTGTTTCCTACGAGCAGTACTTC. This translates into CASSYGEGVSYEQYF.

There are a few counts of this clone. J is TRBJ2-7 and V is TRBV5-1, with a possible D match to TRBD2 (5 bases). The CDR3 contains 12 residues. Germline CDR1 is SGHRS and CDR2 is YFSETQ. The V end lost 0 bases, the J end lost 6 bases, and 7 bases lay between the germline ends. CDR3 region: CASSLEAGEQYF. CDR3 in DNA: TGCGCCAGCAGCTTGGAGGCGGGCGAGCAGTACTTC.

This chain uses TRBV24-1 with TRBJ2-2; D unresolved. The CDR3 totals 15 residues. The germline V gene has CDR1 KGHDR and CDR2 SFDVKD. Trimming took off 3 bases at V and 2 bases at J, with 9 bases between the two ends. CDR3 DNA: TGTGCCACCAGTGATGGTGGGGAAAACACCGGGGAGCTGTTTTTT. Residues: CATSDGGENTGELFF.